This paragraph covers one T cell receptor beta chain sequence. This specimen belongs to a study of blood T cell repertoires in COVID-19. This CDR3 is 15 amino acids long. Germline lookup yields CDR1 SGHTA and CDR2 FQGNSA. After removal of 5 bases from V and 6 bases from J, the junction contained 5 bases not matched to a gene. The repertoire was sequenced with immunoSEQ multiplex PCR; TCRdb's copy has only in-frame clones and lacks some. The repertoire includes about 180,000 clones, roughly 87% of them detected once, and around 1.2% sits in the top ten. The sample consisted of PBMCs or T cells enriched from blood (not recorded which). This chain connects TRBV7-2 to TRBJ2-1; 12 bases agree with TRBD2. The receptor was isolated from a human donor with acute COVID-19. The donor label of this sample is uncertain. CDR3 in amino acids: CASSHGLAGINEQFF. For the CDR3, the DNA is TGTGCCAGCAGCCATGGACTAGCGGGGATCAATGAGCAGTTCTTC.